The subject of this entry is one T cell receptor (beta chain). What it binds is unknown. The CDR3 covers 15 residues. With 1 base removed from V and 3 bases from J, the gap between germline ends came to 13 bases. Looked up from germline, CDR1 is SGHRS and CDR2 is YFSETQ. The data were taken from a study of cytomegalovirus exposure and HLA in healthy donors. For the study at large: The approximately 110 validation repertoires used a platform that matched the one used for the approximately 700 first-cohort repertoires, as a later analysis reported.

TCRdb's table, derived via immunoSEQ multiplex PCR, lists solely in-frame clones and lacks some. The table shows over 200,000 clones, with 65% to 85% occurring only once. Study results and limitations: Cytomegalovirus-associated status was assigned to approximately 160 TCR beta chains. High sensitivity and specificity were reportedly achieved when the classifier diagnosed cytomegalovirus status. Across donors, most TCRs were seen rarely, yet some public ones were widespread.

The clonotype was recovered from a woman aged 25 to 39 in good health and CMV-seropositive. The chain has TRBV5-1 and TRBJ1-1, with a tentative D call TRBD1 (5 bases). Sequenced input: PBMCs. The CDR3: CASSLPLDSDTEAFF. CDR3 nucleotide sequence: TGCGCCAGCAGCTTGCCGCTCGACAGCGACACTGAAGCTTTCTTT.